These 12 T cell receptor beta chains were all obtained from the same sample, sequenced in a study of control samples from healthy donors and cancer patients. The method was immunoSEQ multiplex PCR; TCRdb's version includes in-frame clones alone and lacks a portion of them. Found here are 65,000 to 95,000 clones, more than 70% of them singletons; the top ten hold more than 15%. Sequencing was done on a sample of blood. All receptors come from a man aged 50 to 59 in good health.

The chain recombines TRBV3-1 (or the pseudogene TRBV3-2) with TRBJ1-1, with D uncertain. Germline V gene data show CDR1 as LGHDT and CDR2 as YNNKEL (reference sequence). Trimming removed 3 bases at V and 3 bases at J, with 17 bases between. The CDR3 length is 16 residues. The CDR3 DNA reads TGTGCCAGCAGCCAGGTTGCGGGTGTCCCCTACACTGAAGCTTTCTTT. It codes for CASSQVAGVPYTEAFF.

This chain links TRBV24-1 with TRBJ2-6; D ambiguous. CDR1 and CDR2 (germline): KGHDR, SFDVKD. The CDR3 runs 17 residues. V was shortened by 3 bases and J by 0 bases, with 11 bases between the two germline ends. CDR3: CATSDTRLVSGANVLTF. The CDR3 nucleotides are TGTGCCACCAGTGATACCCGACTGGTCTCTGGGGCCAACGTCCTGACTTTC.

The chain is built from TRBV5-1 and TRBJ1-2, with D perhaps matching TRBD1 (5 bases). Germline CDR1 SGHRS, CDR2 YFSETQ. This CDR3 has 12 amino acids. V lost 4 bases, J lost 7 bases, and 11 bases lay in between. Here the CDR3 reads CASSVRDSGYTF. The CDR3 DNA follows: TGCGCCAGCAGCGTCAGGGATTCTGGCTACACCTTC.

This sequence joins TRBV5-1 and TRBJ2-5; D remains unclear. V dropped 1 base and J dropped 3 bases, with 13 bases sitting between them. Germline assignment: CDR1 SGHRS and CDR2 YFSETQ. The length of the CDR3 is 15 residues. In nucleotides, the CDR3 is TGCGCCAGCAGCTTGACGGCAGCCCGTGAAGAGACCCAGTACTTC. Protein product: CASSLTAAREETQYF.

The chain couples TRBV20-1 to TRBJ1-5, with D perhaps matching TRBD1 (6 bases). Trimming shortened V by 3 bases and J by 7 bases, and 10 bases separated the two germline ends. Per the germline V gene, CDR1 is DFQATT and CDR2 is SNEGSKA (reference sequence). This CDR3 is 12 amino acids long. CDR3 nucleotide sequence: TGCAGTGCTAGTAGGGGGGAACAGCCCCAGCATTTT. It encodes CSASRGEQPQHF.

Here the CDR3 reads CASSRGTVGTEAFF. The CDR3 region has the DNA TGTGCCAGCAGCCGCGGGACAGTGGGCACTGAAGCTTTCTTT. The rearrangement links TRBV13 to TRBJ1-1; 7 nucleotides match TRBD1. This CDR3 is 14 amino acids long. V trimming: 5 bases; J trimming: 4 bases; junction bases outside the gene matches: 7. The germline gives CDR1 PRHDT, CDR2 FYEKMQ (reference sequence).

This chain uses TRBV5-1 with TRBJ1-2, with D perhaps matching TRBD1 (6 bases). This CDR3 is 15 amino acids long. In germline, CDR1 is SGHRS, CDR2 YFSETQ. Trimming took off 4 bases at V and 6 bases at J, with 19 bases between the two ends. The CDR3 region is CASSRGGGTTDGYTF. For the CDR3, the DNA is TGCGCCAGCAGCCGCGGGGGCGGGACCACCGATGGCTACACCTTC.

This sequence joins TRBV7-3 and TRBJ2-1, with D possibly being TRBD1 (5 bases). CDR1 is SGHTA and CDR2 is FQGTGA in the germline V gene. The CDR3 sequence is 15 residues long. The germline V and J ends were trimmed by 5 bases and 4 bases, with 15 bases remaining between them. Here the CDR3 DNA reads TGTGCCAGCAGCCCCCAAGGCAGGGAATACAATGAGCAGTTCTTC. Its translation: CASSPQGREYNEQFF.

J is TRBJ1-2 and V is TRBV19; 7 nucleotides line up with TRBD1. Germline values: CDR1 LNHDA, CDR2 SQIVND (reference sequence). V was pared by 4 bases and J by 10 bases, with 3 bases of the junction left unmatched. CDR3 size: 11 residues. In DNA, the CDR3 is TGTGCCAGTAGTACCGGACAGGTCTACACCTTC. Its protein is CASSTGQVYTF.

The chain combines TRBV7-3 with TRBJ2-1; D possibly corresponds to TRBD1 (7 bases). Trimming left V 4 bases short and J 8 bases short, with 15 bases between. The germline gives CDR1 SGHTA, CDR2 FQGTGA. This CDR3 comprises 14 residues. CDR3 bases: TGTGCCAGCAGCTCCCGTGGAGGGGGCGATGAGCAGTTCTTC. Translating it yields CASSSRGGGDEQFF.

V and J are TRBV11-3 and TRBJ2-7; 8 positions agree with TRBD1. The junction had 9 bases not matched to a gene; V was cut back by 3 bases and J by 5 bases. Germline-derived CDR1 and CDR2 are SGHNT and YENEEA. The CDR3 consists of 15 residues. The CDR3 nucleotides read TGTGCCAGCAGCTTCACACAGGGGGTCCAACACGAGCAGTACTTC. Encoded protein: CASSFTQGVQHEQYF.

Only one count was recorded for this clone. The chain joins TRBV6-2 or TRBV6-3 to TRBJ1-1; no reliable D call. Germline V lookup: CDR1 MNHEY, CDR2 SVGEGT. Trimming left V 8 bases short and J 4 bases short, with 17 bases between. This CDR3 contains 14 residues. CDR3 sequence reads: CASRFGRGSTEAFF. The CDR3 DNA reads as TGTGCCAGCCGTTTTGGGAGAGGGAGCACTGAAGCTTTCTTT.